This T cell receptor (beta chain) appears in the sequencing data of a study of resident and recirculating memory T cells in vitiligo. On the study more broadly: The samples were homogenized without cell sorting before genomic DNA extraction.

V was cut by 0 bases and J by 3 bases, with 11 bases left in between. Per germline, CDR1 SGHRS and CDR2 YFSETQ. CDR3 length: 15 residues. Only in-frame clones appear in the TCRdb table, and some are missing; sequencing was by immunoSEQ multiplex PCR. The sample shows tens of thousands of clones, around 90% of them seen only once. With respect to this clone: Its antigen is currently unknown.

Broader study findings: Vitiligo lesions lacked a unique dominant clone, and clonality varied.

Patients who had received treatment within the previous three months were excluded. The sequenced sample consisted of blood. This TCR was sampled from a male donor with vitiligo. The rearrangement links TRBV5-1 to TRBJ2-3; tentative D call: TRBD2 (6 bases). The CDR3 protein is CASSLEDYLTDTQYF. DNA of the CDR3: TGCGCCAGCAGCTTGGAGGACTACCTTACAGATACGCAGTATTTT.